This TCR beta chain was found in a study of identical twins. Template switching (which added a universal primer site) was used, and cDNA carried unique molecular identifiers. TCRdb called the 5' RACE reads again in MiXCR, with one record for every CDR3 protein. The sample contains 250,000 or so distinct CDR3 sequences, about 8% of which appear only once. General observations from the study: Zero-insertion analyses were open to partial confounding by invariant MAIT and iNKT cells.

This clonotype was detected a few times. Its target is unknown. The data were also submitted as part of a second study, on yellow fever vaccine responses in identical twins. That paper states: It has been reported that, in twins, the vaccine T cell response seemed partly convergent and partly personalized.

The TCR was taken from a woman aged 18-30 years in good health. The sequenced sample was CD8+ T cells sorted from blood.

Here the CDR3 reads CASSEAPLSNQPQHF. In DNA, the CDR3 is TGTGCCAGCAGCGAGGCCCCTCTTAGCAATCAGCCCCAGCATTTT. The rearrangement links TRBV2 to TRBJ1-5; D unresolved. The germline V gene encodes CDR1 SNHLY and CDR2 FYNNEI. CDR3 size: 15 residues. Deletions cut 6 bases from V and 0 bases from J, with 12 bases between.